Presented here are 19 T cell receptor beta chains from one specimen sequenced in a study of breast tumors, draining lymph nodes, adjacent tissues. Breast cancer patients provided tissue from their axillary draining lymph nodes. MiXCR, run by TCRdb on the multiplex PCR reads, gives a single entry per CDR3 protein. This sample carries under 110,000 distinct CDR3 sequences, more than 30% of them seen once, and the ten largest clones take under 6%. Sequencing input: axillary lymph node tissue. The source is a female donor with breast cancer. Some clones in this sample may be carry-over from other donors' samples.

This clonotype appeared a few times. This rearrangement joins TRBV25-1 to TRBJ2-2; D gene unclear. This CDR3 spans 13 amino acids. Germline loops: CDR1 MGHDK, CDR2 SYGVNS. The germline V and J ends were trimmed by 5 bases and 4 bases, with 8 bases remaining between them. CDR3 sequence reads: CASSPPFTGELFF. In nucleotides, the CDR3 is TGTGCCAGCAGTCCCCCTTTCACCGGGGAGCTGTTTTTT.

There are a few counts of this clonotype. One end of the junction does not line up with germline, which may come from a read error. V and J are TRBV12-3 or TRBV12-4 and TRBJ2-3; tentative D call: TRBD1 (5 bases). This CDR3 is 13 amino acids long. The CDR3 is CASSLGGTATQYF. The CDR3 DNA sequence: TGTGCCAGCAGTTTAGGGGGCACAGCTACGCAGTATTTT.

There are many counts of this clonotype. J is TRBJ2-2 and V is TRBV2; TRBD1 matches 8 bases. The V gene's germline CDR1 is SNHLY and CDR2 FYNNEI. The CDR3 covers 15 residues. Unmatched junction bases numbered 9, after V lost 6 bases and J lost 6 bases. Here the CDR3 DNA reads TGTGCCAGCAGGAGACAGGGGTTGGATGCCGGGGAGCTGTTTTTT. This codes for CASRRQGLDAGELFF.

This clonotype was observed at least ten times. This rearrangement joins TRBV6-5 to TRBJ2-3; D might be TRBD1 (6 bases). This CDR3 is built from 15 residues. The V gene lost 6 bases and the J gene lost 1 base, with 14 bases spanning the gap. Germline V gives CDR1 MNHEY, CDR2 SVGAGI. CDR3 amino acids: CASRNRARGTDTQYF. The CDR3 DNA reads TGTGCCAGCAGAAACAGGGCTCGGGGCACAGATACGCAGTATTTT.

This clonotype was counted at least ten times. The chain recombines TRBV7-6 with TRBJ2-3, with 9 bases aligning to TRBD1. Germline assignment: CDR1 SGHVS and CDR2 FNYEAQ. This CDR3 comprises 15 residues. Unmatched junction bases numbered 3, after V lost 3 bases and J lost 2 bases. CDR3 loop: CASSFTGGPTDTQYF. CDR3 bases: TGTGCCAGCAGCTTTACAGGGGGCCCCACAGATACGCAGTATTTT.

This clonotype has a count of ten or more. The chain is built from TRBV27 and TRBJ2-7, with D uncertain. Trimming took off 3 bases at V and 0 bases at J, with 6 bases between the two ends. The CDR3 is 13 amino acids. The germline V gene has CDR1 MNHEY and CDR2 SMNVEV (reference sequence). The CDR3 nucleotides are TGTGCCAGCAGTTTTCAAAGCTCCTACGAGCAGTACTTC. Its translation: CASSFQSSYEQYF.

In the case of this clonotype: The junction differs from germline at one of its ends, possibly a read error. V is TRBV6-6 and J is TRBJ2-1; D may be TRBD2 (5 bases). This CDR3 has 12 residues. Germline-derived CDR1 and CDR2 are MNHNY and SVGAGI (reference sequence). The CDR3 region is CASSRLTVEQLF. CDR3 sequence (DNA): TGTGCCAGCAGCCGACTAACAGTTGAGCAGCTCTTC.

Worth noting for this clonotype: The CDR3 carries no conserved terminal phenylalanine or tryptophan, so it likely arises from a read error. The CDR3 is CASSLRGTGNTEAFS. CDR3 in DNA: TGTGCCAGCAGTTTACGAGGGACAGGGAACACTGAAGCTTTCTCT. V gene TRBV12-3 or TRBV12-4 combines with J gene TRBJ1-1; 8 bases match TRBD1. There are 15 residues in the CDR3. Losses at the gene ends were 2 bases for V and 1 base for J; bases not matched to a gene: 3.

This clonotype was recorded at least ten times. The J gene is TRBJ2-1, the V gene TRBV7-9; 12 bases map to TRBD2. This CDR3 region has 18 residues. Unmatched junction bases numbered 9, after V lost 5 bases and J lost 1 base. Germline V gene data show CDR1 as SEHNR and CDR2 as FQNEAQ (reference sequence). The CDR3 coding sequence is TGTGCCAGCAGCCGATCTAGCGGGGGGGCGTTTTCCTACAATGAGCAGTTCTTC. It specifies CASSRSSGGAFSYNEQFF.

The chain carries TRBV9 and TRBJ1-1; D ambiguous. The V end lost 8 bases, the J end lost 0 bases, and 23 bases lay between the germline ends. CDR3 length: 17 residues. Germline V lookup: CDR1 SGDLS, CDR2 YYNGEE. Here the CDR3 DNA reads TGTGCCAGGGGATGGCACCGGGTCCAAAAAATGAACACTGAAGCTTTCTTT. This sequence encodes CARGWHRVQKMNTEAFF.

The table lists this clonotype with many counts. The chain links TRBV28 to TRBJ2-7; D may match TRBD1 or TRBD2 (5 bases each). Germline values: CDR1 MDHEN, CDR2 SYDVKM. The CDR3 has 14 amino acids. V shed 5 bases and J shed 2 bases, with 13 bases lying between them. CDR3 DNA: TGTGCCAGCAGTGACGGGACGGCGACCTACGAGCAGTACTTC. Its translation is CASSDGTATYEQYF.

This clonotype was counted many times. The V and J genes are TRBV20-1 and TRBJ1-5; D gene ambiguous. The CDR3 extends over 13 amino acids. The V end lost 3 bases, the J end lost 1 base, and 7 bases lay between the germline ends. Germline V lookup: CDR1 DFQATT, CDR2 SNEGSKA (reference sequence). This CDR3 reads CSASRGSNQPQHF. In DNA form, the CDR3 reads TGCAGTGCTAGTCGTGGGAGCAATCAGCCCCAGCATTTT.

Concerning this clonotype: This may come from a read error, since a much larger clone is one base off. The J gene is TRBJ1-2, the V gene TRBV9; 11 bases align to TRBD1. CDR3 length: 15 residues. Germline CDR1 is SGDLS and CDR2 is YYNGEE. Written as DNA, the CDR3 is TGTGCCAGCACCCTCCGGACAGGGGGCGCACAGGGCTCCACCTTC. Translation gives CASTLRTGGAQGSTF.

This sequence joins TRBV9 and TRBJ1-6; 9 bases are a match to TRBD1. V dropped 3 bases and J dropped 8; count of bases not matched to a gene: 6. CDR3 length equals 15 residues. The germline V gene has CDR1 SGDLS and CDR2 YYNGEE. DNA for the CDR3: TGTGCCAGCAGCGCCGGGACAGGGACAGATTCACCCCTCCACTTT. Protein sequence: CASSAGTGTDSPLHF.

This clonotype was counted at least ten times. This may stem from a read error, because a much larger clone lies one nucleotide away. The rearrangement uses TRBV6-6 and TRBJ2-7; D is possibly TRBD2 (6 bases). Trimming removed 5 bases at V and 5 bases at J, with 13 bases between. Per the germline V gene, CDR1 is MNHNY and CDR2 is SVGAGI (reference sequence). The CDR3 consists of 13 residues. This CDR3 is CASSHGGYNEQYF. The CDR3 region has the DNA TGTGCCAGCAGTCACGGAGGGTACAACGAGCAGTACTTC.

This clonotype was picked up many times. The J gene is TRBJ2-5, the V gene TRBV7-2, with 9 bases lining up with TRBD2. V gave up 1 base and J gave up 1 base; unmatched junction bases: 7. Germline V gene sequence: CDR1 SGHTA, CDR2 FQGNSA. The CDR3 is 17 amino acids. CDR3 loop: CASSLVPGGGAQETQYF. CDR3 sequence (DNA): TGTGCCAGCAGCTTAGTCCCAGGCGGGGGGGCCCAAGAGACCCAGTACTTC.

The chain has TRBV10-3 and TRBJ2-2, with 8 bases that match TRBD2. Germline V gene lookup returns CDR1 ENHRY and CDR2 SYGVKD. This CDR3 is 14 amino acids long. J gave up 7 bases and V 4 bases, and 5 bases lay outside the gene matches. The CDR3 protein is CAISAGRALGELFF. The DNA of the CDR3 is TGTGCCATCAGTGCCGGGAGGGCCCTCGGGGAGCTGTTTTTT.

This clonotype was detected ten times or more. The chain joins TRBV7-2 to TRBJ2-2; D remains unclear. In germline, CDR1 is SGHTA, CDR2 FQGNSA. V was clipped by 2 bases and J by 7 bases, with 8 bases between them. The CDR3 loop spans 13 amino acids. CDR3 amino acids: CASSLHSLGELFF. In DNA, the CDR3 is TGTGCCAGCAGCTTACATTCCCTCGGGGAGCTGTTTTTT. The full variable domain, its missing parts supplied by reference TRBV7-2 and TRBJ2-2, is GAGVSQSPSNKVTEKGKDVELRCDPISGHTALYWYRQSLGQGLEFLIYFQGNSAPDKSGLPSDRFSAERTGGSVSTLTIQRTQQEDSAVYLCASSLHSLGELFFGEGSRLTVL.

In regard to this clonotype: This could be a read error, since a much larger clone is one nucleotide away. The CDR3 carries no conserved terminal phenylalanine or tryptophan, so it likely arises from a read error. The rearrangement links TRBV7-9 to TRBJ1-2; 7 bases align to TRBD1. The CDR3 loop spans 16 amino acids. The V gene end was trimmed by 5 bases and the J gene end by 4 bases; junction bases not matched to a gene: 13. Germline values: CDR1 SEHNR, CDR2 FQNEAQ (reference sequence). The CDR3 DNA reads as TGTGCCAGCAGCCTCCCCGGGACAGCCTGGGGCTATGGCTACACCATC. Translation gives CASSLPGTAWGYGYTI.